The rows below give T cell receptor beta chains drawn from one sample of a study of PD-1 blockade in classical Hodgkin lymphoma. Profiling relied on immunoSEQ multiplex PCR, and the TCRdb table lists in-frame clones only, not all of them. The table has approximately 61,000 clones, 85% to 90% seen once. The sample was peripheral blood mononuclear cells (PBMCs), taken at baseline. The receptors stem from a human donor with classical Hodgkin lymphoma. Each CDR3 is given with its conserved first and last residue. The D gene is left open where the match is weak. Some rows have no size entry. The others give once, few or many, or a class for an expanded clone.

d_call: -; j_call: TRBJ2-3; clone_size: -; v_call: TRBV5-1; cdr3_nt: TGCGCCAGCAGCACCAGGGTACAGACTGGGGCAGATACGCAGTATTTT; cdr3_aa: CASSTRVQTGADTQYF
d_call: -; j_call: TRBJ2-1; clone_size: -; v_call: TRBV19; cdr3_nt: TGTGCCAGTAGTATACCCAGTGAAGGGCAGTTCTTC; cdr3_aa: CASSIPSEGQFF
d_call: -; j_call: TRBJ2-1; clone_size: -; v_call: TRBV5-1; cdr3_nt: TGCGCCAGCAGCTTGGAGGGGAATGAGCAGTTCTTC; cdr3_aa: CASSLEGNEQFF
d_call: -; j_call: TRBJ1-4; clone_size: -; v_call: TRBV11-2; cdr3_nt: TGTGCCAGCAGCTTACAGGGTATTAGTGAAAAACTGTTTTTT; cdr3_aa: CASSLQGISEKLFF
d_call: -; j_call: TRBJ2-1; clone_size: -; v_call: TRBV6-4; cdr3_nt: TGTGCCAGCAGTCAGTCGGGGCTCAATGAGCAGTTCTTC; cdr3_aa: CASSQSGLNEQFF
d_call: -; j_call: TRBJ2-2; clone_size: -; v_call: TRBV19; cdr3_nt: TGTGCCAGTACCGGCGCAGGGATGAACACCGGGGAGCTGTTTTTT; cdr3_aa: CASTGAGMNTGELFF
d_call: -; j_call: TRBJ2-5; clone_size: large; v_call: TRBV11-2; cdr3_nt: TGTGCCAGCAGCTTACTTCAGGAGACCCAGTACTTC; cdr3_aa: CASSLLQETQYF
d_call: TRBD1; j_call: TRBJ1-2; clone_size: -; v_call: TRBV28; cdr3_nt: TGTGCCAGCAATAGCAGGGACAGGGTTGGCTATGGCTACACCTTC; cdr3_aa: CASNSRDRVGYGYTF
d_call: TRBD1; j_call: TRBJ2-2; clone_size: -; v_call: TRBV9; cdr3_nt: TGTGCCAGCAGCGGACAGGGGGCGGTTCCCGGGGAGCTGTTTTTT; cdr3_aa: CASSGQGAVPGELFF
d_call: TRBD1; j_call: TRBJ2-7; clone_size: -; v_call: TRBV7-2; cdr3_nt: TGTGCCAGCAGATCCAGGGGGCCGCCCTACGAGCAGTACTTC; cdr3_aa: CASRSRGPPYEQYF
d_call: -; j_call: TRBJ1-1; clone_size: -; v_call: TRBV15; cdr3_nt: TGTGCCACCAGCAGAGATTTAGGGTTGGGCACTGAAGCTTTCTTT; cdr3_aa: CATSRDLGLGTEAFF
d_call: TRBD1; j_call: TRBJ2-7; clone_size: -; v_call: TRBV6-6; cdr3_nt: TGTGCCAGCAGAACCGGGACAGCCCATTCCTACGAGCAGTACTTC; cdr3_aa: CASRTGTAHSYEQYF
d_call: -; j_call: TRBJ2-7; clone_size: -; v_call: TRBV9; cdr3_nt: TGTGCCAGCAGCGTAGACTCAGTCACCTACGAGCAGTACTTC; cdr3_aa: CASSVDSVTYEQYF
d_call: -; j_call: TRBJ1-1; clone_size: -; v_call: TRBV19; cdr3_nt: TGTGCCAGTCGCCTACAGCCTATGAACACTGAAGCTTTCTTT; cdr3_aa: CASRLQPMNTEAFF
d_call: -; j_call: TRBJ2-1; clone_size: -; v_call: TRBV13; cdr3_nt: TGTGCCAGCAGCTCGCGTGGAGAGCAGTTCTTC; cdr3_aa: CASSSRGEQFF
d_call: -; j_call: TRBJ1-1; clone_size: -; v_call: TRBV29-1; cdr3_nt: TGCAGCGTTGGCCCATCCATACACACTGAAGCTTTCTTT; cdr3_aa: CSVGPSIHTEAFF
d_call: -; j_call: TRBJ2-5; clone_size: -; v_call: TRBV19; cdr3_nt: TGTGCCAGTAAGGAGGTGGGTACGTCCCAAGAGACCCAGTACTTC; cdr3_aa: CASKEVGTSQETQYF
d_call: -; j_call: TRBJ2-7; clone_size: -; v_call: TRBV19; cdr3_nt: TGTGCCAGTAGTAAGACGACAACCCAAGATCTCTACGAGCAGTACTTC; cdr3_aa: CASSKTTTQDLYEQYF
d_call: -; j_call: TRBJ1-5; clone_size: -; v_call: TRBV15; cdr3_nt: TGTGCCACCAGCAGTGTCGCTATTTCTGAAGGCAATCAGCCCCAGCATTTT; cdr3_aa: CATSSVAISEGNQPQHF
d_call: -; j_call: TRBJ2-3; clone_size: -; v_call: TRBV4-1; cdr3_nt: TGCGCCAGCAGCCGGGGGGACAGCACAGATACGCAGTATTTT; cdr3_aa: CASSRGDSTDTQYF
d_call: TRBD2; j_call: TRBJ2-3; clone_size: -; v_call: TRBV5-1; cdr3_nt: TGCGCCAGCAGCTTAGCGGGGGGCTGGGATACGCAGTATTTT; cdr3_aa: CASSLAGGWDTQYF
d_call: TRBD1; j_call: TRBJ1-5; clone_size: -; v_call: TRBV7-9; cdr3_nt: TGTGCCAGCAGCGGACAGGGCAATCAGCCCCAGCATTTT; cdr3_aa: CASSGQGNQPQHF
d_call: TRBD1; j_call: TRBJ2-1; clone_size: -; v_call: TRBV2; cdr3_nt: TGTGCCAGCAGAACCGGGACAGACTACAATGAGCAGTTCTTC; cdr3_aa: CASRTGTDYNEQFF
d_call: TRBD1; j_call: TRBJ1-1; clone_size: -; v_call: TRBV10-3; cdr3_nt: TGTGCCATCAGCGGGACAGGGGTGACTGAAGCTTTCTTT; cdr3_aa: CAISGTGVTEAFF
d_call: -; j_call: TRBJ2-3; clone_size: -; v_call: TRBV9; cdr3_nt: TGTGCCAGCAGCGTAGAGGCGGGTACTAGCACAGATACGCAGTATTTT; cdr3_aa: CASSVEAGTSTDTQYF
d_call: -; j_call: TRBJ2-2; clone_size: -; v_call: TRBV27; cdr3_nt: TGTGCCAGCAGCGACCTCTGGGCCGGGGAGCTGTTTTTT; cdr3_aa: CASSDLWAGELFF
d_call: -; j_call: TRBJ1-2; clone_size: few; v_call: TRBV19; cdr3_nt: TGTGCCAGTAGCCAGTGGGACTATGGCTACACCTTC; cdr3_aa: CASSQWDYGYTF
d_call: -; j_call: TRBJ2-7; clone_size: -; v_call: TRBV28; cdr3_nt: TGTGCCAGCACCCGCCTGAGCTACGAGCAGTACTTC; cdr3_aa: CASTRLSYEQYF
d_call: -; j_call: TRBJ2-1; clone_size: once; v_call: TRBV9; cdr3_nt: TGTGCCAGCAGCGTAGTTGAAGGCGGGCAGTTCTTC; cdr3_aa: CASSVVEGGQFF
d_call: -; j_call: TRBJ1-4; clone_size: -; v_call: TRBV5-1; cdr3_nt: TGCGCCAGCAGCTTGGCCGGGACTGGTAATGAAAAACTGTTTTTT; cdr3_aa: CASSLAGTGNEKLFF
d_call: -; j_call: TRBJ2-5; clone_size: -; v_call: TRBV6-5; cdr3_nt: TGTGCCAGCAGTAGACCTCAAGCGACTCAAGAGACCCAGTACTTC; cdr3_aa: CASSRPQATQETQYF
d_call: -; j_call: TRBJ1-1; clone_size: -; v_call: TRBV7-9; cdr3_nt: TGTGCCAGCAGAACCACAGCACCTATTGGACATATGAACACTGAAGCTTTCTTT; cdr3_aa: CASRTTAPIGHMNTEAFF
d_call: TRBD1; j_call: TRBJ2-7; clone_size: few; v_call: TRBV7-9; cdr3_nt: TGTGCCAGCAGCTTAGAGGGACAGAGCTCCTACGAGCAGTACTTC; cdr3_aa: CASSLEGQSSYEQYF
d_call: -; j_call: TRBJ2-3; clone_size: -; v_call: TRBV5-4; cdr3_nt: TGTGCCAGCAGCGACCAACAGGGGAGGGGAGATACGCAGTATTTT; cdr3_aa: CASSDQQGRGDTQYF
d_call: -; j_call: TRBJ2-3; clone_size: -; v_call: TRBV14; cdr3_nt: TGTGCCAGCAGCCAACTTACAGGGTTTCGGACAGATACGCAGTATTTT; cdr3_aa: CASSQLTGFRTDTQYF
d_call: -; j_call: TRBJ1-4; clone_size: -; v_call: TRBV10-3; cdr3_nt: TGTGCCATCAGTGAGACGAATCAGGCAATTAATGAAAAACTGTTTTTT; cdr3_aa: CAISETNQAINEKLFF
d_call: -; j_call: TRBJ1-1; clone_size: -; v_call: TRBV5-4; cdr3_nt: TGTGCCAGCAGCTTTTGGGGCAGCACTGAAGCTTTCTTT; cdr3_aa: CASSFWGSTEAFF
d_call: TRBD1; j_call: TRBJ1-2; clone_size: -; v_call: TRBV7-9; cdr3_nt: TGTGCCACGGACAGGGGAGGACTCTATGGCTACACCTTC; cdr3_aa: CATDRGGLYGYTF
d_call: TRBD1; j_call: TRBJ2-6; clone_size: -; v_call: TRBV2; cdr3_nt: TGTGCCAGCAGGGGGGACAGGGGGTCCTCTGGGGCCAACGTCCTGACTTTC; cdr3_aa: CASRGDRGSSGANVLTF
d_call: -; j_call: TRBJ2-4; clone_size: -; v_call: TRBV4-1; cdr3_nt: TGCGCCAGCAGCCAATTCGTAGGCGGCAGCCACCCGTTTGCCAAAAACATTCAGTACTTC; cdr3_aa: CASSQFVGGSHPFAKNIQYF
d_call: -; j_call: TRBJ1-2; clone_size: -; v_call: TRBV5-1; cdr3_nt: TGCGCCAGCAGTATGGAGGCGACGATCCGTCGCTACACCTTC; cdr3_aa: CASSMEATIRRYTF
d_call: -; j_call: TRBJ2-5; clone_size: once; v_call: TRBV7-7; cdr3_nt: TGTGCTAGCAGCCCCCCCGGGGGACACCCACAAGAGACCCAGTACTTC; cdr3_aa: CASSPPGGHPQETQYF
d_call: TRBD1; j_call: TRBJ1-2; clone_size: -; v_call: TRBV7-2; cdr3_nt: TGTGCCAGCAGCTTAGACAGGGGGGCAGCTAACTATGGCTACACCTTC; cdr3_aa: CASSLDRGAANYGYTF
d_call: -; j_call: TRBJ1-1; clone_size: -; v_call: TRBV5-5; cdr3_nt: TGTGCCAGCAGCTTGCAAAGGACTGAAGCTTTCTTT; cdr3_aa: CASSLQRTEAFF
d_call: -; j_call: TRBJ1-6; clone_size: -; v_call: TRBV7-2; cdr3_nt: TGTGCCAGCAGCTTAACATATTCACCCCTCCACTTT; cdr3_aa: CASSLTYSPLHF
d_call: -; j_call: TRBJ1-5; clone_size: -; v_call: TRBV2; cdr3_nt: TGTGCCAGCAGAGGGACGGATTATAGCAATCAGCCCCAGCATTTT; cdr3_aa: CASRGTDYSNQPQHF
d_call: -; j_call: TRBJ2-7; clone_size: -; v_call: TRBV28; cdr3_nt: TGTGCCACCAAAATTTTATATCGGGGGGCAAGGTACGAGCAGTACTTC; cdr3_aa: CATKILYRGARYEQYF
d_call: TRBD1; j_call: TRBJ2-7; clone_size: -; v_call: TRBV5-1; cdr3_nt: TGCGCCAGCAGCTTGGGGACAGGGCGCGAGCAGTACTTC; cdr3_aa: CASSLGTGREQYF
d_call: -; j_call: TRBJ2-1; clone_size: -; v_call: TRBV11-3; cdr3_nt: TGTGCCAGCAGCTTAGGGACGAGCTCCTACAATGAGCAGTTCTTC; cdr3_aa: CASSLGTSSYNEQFF
d_call: TRBD1; j_call: TRBJ1-1; clone_size: -; v_call: TRBV19; cdr3_nt: TGTGCCAGTAGTCTTGATGGGACAGGGTGGGGCACTGAAGCTTTCTTT; cdr3_aa: CASSLDGTGWGTEAFF